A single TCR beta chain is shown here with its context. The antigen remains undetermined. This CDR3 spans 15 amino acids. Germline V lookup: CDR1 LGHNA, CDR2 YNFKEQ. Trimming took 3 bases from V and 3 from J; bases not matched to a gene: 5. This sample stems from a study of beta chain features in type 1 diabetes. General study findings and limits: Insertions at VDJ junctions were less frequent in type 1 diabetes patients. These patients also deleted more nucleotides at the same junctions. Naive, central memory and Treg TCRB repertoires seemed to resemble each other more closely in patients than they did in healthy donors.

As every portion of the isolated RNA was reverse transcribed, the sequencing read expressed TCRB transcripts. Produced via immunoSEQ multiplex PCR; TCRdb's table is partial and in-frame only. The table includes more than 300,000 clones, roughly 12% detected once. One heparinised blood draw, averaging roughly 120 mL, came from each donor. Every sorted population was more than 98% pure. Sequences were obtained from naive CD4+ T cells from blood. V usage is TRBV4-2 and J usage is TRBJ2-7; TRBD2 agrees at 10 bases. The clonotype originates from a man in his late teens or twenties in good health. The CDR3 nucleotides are TGTGCCAGCAGCCATTCCCCTAGCGGGAGCTACGAGCAGTACTTC. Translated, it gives CASSHSPSGSYEQYF.